The entry below gives a single T cell receptor (beta chain) sequence along with its context. Its binding antigen is unknown. Base quality data are lacking; no much larger clone is found one base away. The cohort was made up of approximately 670 healthy bone marrow donors. At the time of sampling, all cohort members were nominally healthy, though unrecorded immune exposures were likely present. The donor was CMV seronegative and was included in the group of about 350 seronegative cohort members. A peripheral blood sample was provided by each donor, and peripheral blood mononuclear cells were used for TCR beta sequencing. The Qiagen DNeasy Blood Extraction Kit was used to extract genomic DNA from the blood cell samples. Trimming leaves V shorter by 4 bases and J shorter by 7 bases, with the junction holding 1 base beyond the gene matches. Reading the germline V gene (reference sequence) gives CDR1 SGHKS and CDR2 YYEKEE. Including the terminal cysteine and phenylalanine, the CDR3 comprises 14 residues. The retained sequence is limited to the CDR3, 42 bases, with the frame set at the first base.

This sample is drawn from a study of cytomegalovirus exposure and HLA in healthy donors (dated by TCRdb to the late 2010s). Some background on the complete study: An earlier analysis of several hundred of the donors reported 276 Gb of sequence data and approximately 120 million unique TCR beta sequences obtained from roughly 170 million T cells. An early release that covered fewer than 800 HLA-typed donors contained about 300 gigabases of sequencing data and some 87 million unique TCR sequences. Of the 300 to 450 genotyped donors, over 80% were placed in the genetic ancestry cluster associated with self-reported Caucasian donors. The study aimed to test whether cataloging public T cell receptors could reveal signatures of past pathogen exposure. The T cell repertoires of 550 to 850 subjects were profiled by immunosequencing and related to cytomegalovirus serostatus. Besides the first cohort of around 700 subjects, a separate validation cohort made up of 120 different subjects was used. To predict cytomegalovirus infection status, the study combined high-throughput TCR immunosequencing, statistical association of individual TCRs with disease status, and machine learning. In a later analysis, previously published TCR beta repertoires from several hundred donors were re-analyzed and high-resolution HLA genotyping was added so that TCR occurrence patterns could be studied. The later analysis used no new phenotypic data to find candidate immune exposures, relying instead on TCR beta sequences and their occurrence across donors. An earlier analysis of roughly 600 of the donors used high-throughput TCR beta sequencing to judge whether each TCR beta V gene segment behaved as functional or pseudogenic. Alongside the repertoire data, information on donor age, sex, ethnicity and CMV serostatus was compiled. In a later genetic analysis, genome-wide SNP genotypes for about 55% of the roughly 700 donors were used, and that subset was treated as a discovery cohort. All discovery cohort repertoires had been generated using a single sequencing platform. HLA typing included class I and class II loci at four-digit resolution. Typing coverage varied by locus: roughly 629-640 donors for A, B, C, DRB1 and DQB1; about 520 for DQA1; 606 for DPA1; roughly 470 for DPB1. Several DR-DQ haplotypes were handled as single units for association and clustering, since linkage in the cohort was strong. Among several hundred genotyped donors of the cohort, an average of approximately 240,000 unique TCR beta nucleotide sequences was sequenced per donor, of which 15% to 20% were non-productive. General conclusions and limits of the study: Fewer than 20 rarely observed V segments, including chromosome 9 orphons, were excluded from the earlier analysis of almost 600 of the donors because counts were too low. CMV serostatus was the only immune exposure information available for the cohort. The classifier was reported to diagnose cytomegalovirus status with high specificity and sensitivity in both the original and validation cohorts. Because some donors lacked HLA typing at each locus, the association tests relied only on the typed subset. A later analysis reported that several top co-occurrence clusters appeared linked to parvovirus B19, influenza, CMV and Epstein-Barr virus. In a later genetic analysis, fewer N-insertions in productive TCRs were reported among donors in an Asian-associated ancestry cluster than the roughly 700-donor mean. Most TCR sequences were seen in very few donors, while some public TCRs were found in many individuals. Presence/absence analyses assumed roughly uniform sequencing depth across donors, an assumption that may not hold. A few of the identified cytomegalovirus-associated TCR beta chains were confirmed in vitro to be specific for cytomegalovirus antigens. V-gene and J-gene trimming of TCR beta chains was associated with a missense DCLRE1C variant in a later genetic analysis, and the association was replicated in an independent cohort. A later analysis found that TCR association rates varied across HLA loci, with DRB1 alleles showing the most associated TCRs and HLA-C alleles the fewest. In this cohort, only TCR beta chains were sequenced, and detectable features were limited by the absence of alpha or paired-chain data. A cluster of highly shared sequence variants was judged likely to represent a technical artifact of the sequencing pipeline. A later analysis found that most CMV-associated TCR beta chains appeared HLA-restricted, with HLA associations seemingly driven largely by CMV exposure. An earlier analysis of 450 to 750 of the donors showed that most TCR beta V segments appeared in productive rearrangements either about 90% or about 30% of the time, which broadly matched IMGT annotations. In a later analysis, HLA-associated TCR beta chains showed more clonal expansion and lower generation probabilities than non-associated chains that were equally common. At a false discovery rate of 0.05, a later analysis linked fewer than 20,000 TCR beta sequences to specific HLA alleles. A further reported finding was that TCR beta sequences accurately predicted the HLA-A and HLA-B alleles for most subjects in the first cohort. Correlated functional status among segregating V segments might reflect linkage disequilibrium, but an unknown experimental factor could not be ruled out. Because the 87-base-pair reads could not distinguish some IMGT-functional V segments, including TRBV6-2 and TRBV6-3, those segments were excluded. When HLA alleles, especially DR and DQ, strongly co-occurred, TCR associations were difficult to assign to individual alleles. According to the authors, the approach could potentially be generalized to other disease states and immunological phenotypes. The study gave a list of about 160 TCR beta chains associated with cytomegalovirus.

To prepare the library, the immunoSEQ multiplex PCR assay was applied. The multiplex PCR relied on a mix of 60 forward primers for TCR Vbeta segments and 13 reverse primers for TCR Jbeta segments. The CDR3 region of rearranged TCR beta genes was amplified from genomic DNA by a multiplex PCR assay. Amplified TCR beta libraries were sequenced as 87-base-pair reads on the Illumina HiSeq System. The study's own analysis went as follows. A later analysis tallied roughly 80 million unique TCR beta chains across the 610 or so repertoires, and some 12 million of those chains were shared by two or more donors. To remove PCR and sequencing errors, raw reads were error-corrected and collapsed into unique sequences using a nearest-neighbor algorithm that merged closely related sequences. CDR3 sequences were aligned to IMGT reference sequences to assign V, D and J gene segments. For a sequence to be retained, at least a six-nucleotide match to both a V gene segment and a J gene segment was required. A rearrangement was called productive if the CDR3 had no stop codons and remained in frame with V and J, and every other rearrangement was called non-productive. CDR3 was defined according to IMGT convention as the region running from the second conserved V-encoded cysteine to the conserved J-encoded phenylalanine. The earlier analysis of more than 450 of the donors excluded sequences that lacked an unambiguous match to a single V gene segment. In an earlier analysis of some 590 of the donors, V segments were called functional above 56.7% productive rearrangements and were called segregating when the between-donor standard deviation exceeded 5%. A statistical classification framework was developed to diagnose cytomegalovirus status using the catalog of TCR beta chain sequences. V and J gene assignment, in a later analysis, came from comparing TCR nucleotide sequences with IMGT/GENE-DB human TR gene sequences. In a later analysis, CDR3 sequences and most-parsimonious VDJ recombination scenarios were assigned using the TCRdist pipeline. In a later analysis, each TCR beta chain was defined by its CDR3 amino acid sequence together with its V-gene family, and reads lacking a unique V-gene family were excluded. To address suspected cross-contamination and a sequencing artifact, a later analysis removed around 590 highly shared, low-generation-probability nucleotide sequences. A later analysis calculated a clonal expansion index for each public chain from normalized within-repertoire ranks of inferred template counts. In a later analysis, generation probabilities were computed using a VDJ recombination model fitted to out-of-frame rearrangements, and the results were checked against IGoR. Hypergeometric tests were used in a later analysis to score TCR-TCR, TCR-HLA and TCR-CMV co-occurrence, with a repertoire-size bias correction applied to the TCR pairs. In a later analysis, false discovery rates were estimated by permuting HLA or CMV assignments 20 times. In a later analysis, co-occurring TCRs were grouped using DBSCAN, with TCRdist sequence similarity added in when clustering inside HLA-allele-positive subsets. For co-occurrence clustering, repertoires with fewer than 30,000 or more than 120,000 public chains were excluded, along with 4 to 6 repertoires with anomalous nucleotide sharing. TCRdb carries this immuneACCESS record with in-frame sequences only. Its versions omit some clonotypes, under half of them owing to an unresolved V gene in the studies checked, with the rest unexplained. Clone size and the V and J calls come from that table; the DNA yielded D and trimming. The sample table shows 200,000 to 250,000 clones, and over 60% are seen once. Of the sample, 0.6% to 0.65% falls within the top ten clones.

This receptor was taken from a man aged 18 to 30 in good health and CMV-seronegative. The chain employs TRBV5-5 and TRBJ2-2, and TRBD2 matches 13 of the central bases. Sequencing was performed on PBMCs. The CDR3 protein: CASSRTSGSGELFF. The DNA sequence is given as TGTGCCAGCAGCCGGACTAGCGGGAGCGGGGAGCTGTTTTTT.